This passage covers 13 T cell receptor beta chains from one sample sequenced in a study of T-cell reconstitution after alpha-beta-depleted transplantation in children. The TCRbeta library was prepared with unique molecular identifiers. TCRdb recomputed calls from the PCR reads with MiXCR, one row per CDR3 protein. There are just over 350,000 distinct CDR3 sequences in the sample; roughly 14% occur only once, and around 4.5% lies in the top ten. The sample here was PBMCs, taken from the stem cell graft. These TCRs come from a human donor who donated a stem cell graft to a child with Fanconi anemia.

The CDR3 sequence is CASMDYQYF. In DNA form, the CDR3 reads TGTGCCAGCATGGACTATCAGTACTTC. The chain uses TRBV7-3 and TRBJ2-5; D might be TRBD2 (6 bases). V was cut by 7 bases and J by 11 bases, with 8 bases left in between. This CDR3 region has 9 residues. Germline V gives CDR1 SGHTA, CDR2 FQGTGA.

This clonotype showed up just a few times. The gene calls are TRBV6-5 and TRBJ2-7; D might be TRBD2 (5 bases). Germline CDR1 reads MNHEY; CDR2 reads SVGAGI. The CDR3 spans 13 residues. V shed 2 bases and J shed 2 bases, with 7 bases lying between them. In nucleotides, the CDR3 is TGTGCCAGCAGTTACGGACTTACCTACGAGCAGTACTTC. It is translated as CASSYGLTYEQYF.

J is TRBJ1-1 and V is TRBV19, with TRBD1 matching over 8 bases. The CDR3 consists of 15 residues. Per the germline V gene, CDR1 is LNHDA and CDR2 is SQIVND (reference sequence). Trimming removed 5 bases from V and 3 bases from J; junction bases left unmatched: 8. CDR3 protein: CASSETGVTYTEAFF. CDR3 sequence (DNA): TGTGCCAGTAGTGAGACAGGGGTTACTTACACTGAAGCTTTCTTT.

As regards this clonotype: Given the absence of the conserved phenylalanine or tryptophan at the CDR3 end, a read error is likely. The genes are TRBV5-5 and TRBJ1-6; D might be TRBD1 (5 bases). This CDR3 spans 14 amino acids. V was cut by 0 bases and J by 8 bases, with 9 bases left in between. Per germline, CDR1 SGHKS and CDR2 YYEKEE (reference sequence). The CDR3 spells CASSLVQEYSPLHC. DNA for the CDR3: TGTGCCAGCAGCTTGGTACAGGAGTATTCACCCCTCCACTGT.

This clonotype occurred once. The CDR3 DNA follows: TGTGCCAGCAATAAATCGGACAGGGATCGGACTGAAGCTTTCTTT. It specifies CASNKSDRDRTEAFF. The chain employs TRBV12-3 or TRBV12-4 and TRBJ1-1, with 8 bases that match TRBD1. After removal of 7 bases from V and 5 bases from J, the junction contained 12 bases not matched to a gene. This CDR3 has 15 amino acids.

This chain links TRBV12-3 or TRBV12-4 with TRBJ1-1; D uncertain. V was trimmed by 3 bases and J by 6 bases, leaving 11 bases between them. The CDR3 sequence is 13 residues long. Written as DNA, the CDR3 is TGTGCCAGCAGTTTGGGGTCCGGGGCTGAAGCTTTCTTT. Amino acids: CASSLGSGAEAFF.

This clonotype was seen repeatedly, ten times or more. The genes are TRBV12-3 or TRBV12-4 and TRBJ2-5; a possible D gene is TRBD1 (5 bases). CDR3 size: 16 residues. The V and J ends lost 1 base and 5 bases respectively, with 17 bases between them. In DNA form, the CDR3 reads TGTGCCAGCAGTTTAGGGCTACTTGGGGCCGTGGAGACCCAGTACTTC. Protein: CASSLGLLGAVETQYF.

The rearrangement uses TRBV7-9 and TRBJ2-3; TRBD1 matches at 12 bases. Germline CDR1 reads SEHNR; CDR2 reads FQNEAQ (reference sequence). CDR3 length: 16 amino acids. Trimming cost V 5 bases and J 14 bases; bases outside gene matches: 17. CDR3 DNA: TGTGCCAGCAGCCCCTCGGGACAGGGGGCCACCGTCAGTCTGTATTTT. This gives the protein CASSPSGQGATVSLYF.

This chain links TRBV20-1 with TRBJ1-1, with 9 bases lining up with TRBD1. CDR1 is DFQATT, CDR2 SNEGSKA, per germline (reference sequence). The CDR3 consists of 16 residues. The V and J ends lost 5 bases and 6 bases, in that order; junction bases with no gene match: 16. In DNA, the CDR3 is TGCAGTGCTTACTCCCCGGGACAGGGCGTCTCAGCTGAAGCTTTCTTT. The encoded protein is CSAYSPGQGVSAEAFF.

V usage is TRBV4-2 and J usage is TRBJ2-3; no clear D gene. V lost 2 bases to trimming and J lost 1 base, with 19 bases between them. Germline V gene data show CDR1 as LGHNA and CDR2 as YNFKEQ. The CDR3 loop spans 18 amino acids. The chain's CDR3 is CASSQRGDHLAGTDTQYF. CDR3 sequence (DNA): TGTGCCAGCAGCCAAAGAGGCGACCACCTCGCTGGCACAGATACGCAGTATTTT.

V is TRBV2 and J is TRBJ2-3; no firm D call. The germline V and J ends were trimmed by 2 bases and 0 bases, with 6 bases remaining between them. The CDR3 is 14 residues long. Germline loops: CDR1 SNHLY, CDR2 FYNNEI. CDR3 in amino acids: CASSEPASTDTQYF. CDR3 sequence (DNA): TGTGCCAGCAGTGAACCAGCCAGCACAGATACGCAGTATTTT.

V and J are TRBV5-1 and TRBJ1-2; 10 bases match TRBD1. CDR1 and CDR2 from the germline V gene are SGHRS and YFSETQ. The CDR3 extends over 14 amino acids. V was clipped by 4 bases and J by 7 bases; unmatched bases: 7. CDR3 loop: CASSLPGQGFGYTF. In DNA form, the CDR3 reads TGCGCCAGCAGCCTGCCGGGACAGGGGTTTGGCTACACCTTC. Supplemented by reference TRBV5-1 and TRBJ1-2, the full variable domain reads KAGVTQTPRYLIKTRGQQVTLSCSPISGHRSVSWYQQTPGQGLQFLFEYFSETQRNKGNFPGRFSGRQFSNSRSEMNVSTLELGDSALYLCASSLPGQGFGYTFGSGTRLTVV.

This clonotype was found a few times. V usage is TRBV2 and J usage is TRBJ2-7; 8 nucleotides agree with TRBD1. V dropped 4 bases and J dropped 5; count of bases not matched to a gene: 7. Looked up from germline, CDR1 is SNHLY and CDR2 is FYNNEI. This CDR3 contains 14 residues. CDR3 in amino acids: CASSGTGGLNEQYF. In nucleotides, the CDR3 is TGTGCCAGCAGTGGAACAGGGGGTTTAAACGAGCAGTACTTC.